Listed below are T cell receptor beta chains from one sample, sequenced in a study of beta chain features in type 1 diabetes. Profiling relied on immunoSEQ multiplex PCR, and the TCRdb table lists in-frame clones only, not all of them. The sample gives 120,000 to 150,000 clones, 10% of which show up once; roughly 1.3% is in the top ten. Material for sequencing was naive CD4+ T cells from blood. These receptors were taken from a young man in good health. Each CDR3 is given with its conserved first and last residue. The D gene is left open where the match is weak. Size is omitted from some rows. Given values are once, few, many or a class for expanded clones.

TRBD1 | TRBJ2-3 | few | TRBV7-3 | TGTGCCAGCAGCACAACAGGGGATGGCACAGATACGCAGTATTTT | CASSTTGDGTDTQYF
- | TRBJ2-7 | few | TRBV4-3 | TGCGCCAGCAGCCAAGACAGGGAACTTACGAAGCAGTACTTC | CASSQDRELTKQYF
- | TRBJ2-7 | - | TRBV28 | TGTGCCAGCAGTTCCATAGCCAAAAACGAGCAGTACTTC | CASSSIAKNEQYF
- | TRBJ1-1 | - | TRBV25-1 | TGTGCCAGCAGTGACTACCCAGGGGTTGAAGCTTTCTTT | CASSDYPGVEAFF
- | TRBJ2-7 | few | TRBV4-1 | TGCGCCAGCAGCCAAGATCTAGGTCAGGGCAACTACGAGCAGTACTTC | CASSQDLGQGNYEQYF
TRBD1 | TRBJ2-3 | few | TRBV19 | TGTGCCAGTAGACTGGACAGGGTCGAAGATACGCAGTATTTT | CASRLDRVEDTQYF
TRBD2 | TRBJ2-1 | - | TRBV7-9 | TGTGCCAGCAGCTCCGCACTAGCGCCCACCTACAATGAGCAGTTCTTC | CASSSALAPTYNEQFF
TRBD2 | TRBJ2-3 | few | TRBV7-2 | TGTGCCAGCAGCTTAGCTCCGGCGGGAGGCACAGATACGCAGTATTTT | CASSLAPAGGTDTQYF
- | TRBJ1-2 | few | TRBV28 | TGTGCCAGCAGTTTAATAGGGGTTGGCTACACCTTC | CASSLIGVGYTF
- | TRBJ1-2 | once | TRBV6-6 | TGTGCCAGCAGTCCCTCGTCTAACTATGGCTACACCTTC | CASSPSSNYGYTF
- | TRBJ2-5 | - | TRBV6-5 | TGTGCCAGCAGTGCCGCGACTCAAGAGACCCAGTACTTC | CASSAATQETQYF